Listed below are T cell receptor beta chains from one sample, sequenced in a study of glioma-infiltrating T cells after dendritic cell vaccination. Clones were sequenced by immunoSEQ multiplex PCR, and TCRdb holds only the in-frame ones, with some missing. This table holds about 24,000 clones, about nine tenths found once. Material: blood, obtained after dendritic cell vaccination. The receptors were sampled from a human donor with glioblastoma. CDR3s include the opening cysteine and the closing phenylalanine or tryptophan. Each record gives: clone size, V gene, J gene, D gene, CDR3 DNA, CDR3 protein. D genes are given only for firm matches. Size tells how often a clone was seen (once, few, many) or the class of an expanded clone, and some rows leave it out.

size: -
V: TRBV30
J: TRBJ2-7
D: TRBD1
DNA: TGTGCCTGGGTGGGGACAGGGGTTCGGTACGAGCAGTACTTC
CDR3: CAWVGTGVRYEQYF

size: -
V: TRBV7-6
J: TRBJ1-5
D: -
DNA: TGTGCCAGCAGCATAGGGAGTCAGCCCCAGCATTTT
CDR3: CASSIGSQPQHF

size: -
V: TRBV7-9
J: TRBJ2-2
D: TRBD1
DNA: TGTGCCAGCAGCTTGGGGACAGGGAACACCGGGGAGCTGTTTTTT
CDR3: CASSLGTGNTGELFF

size: -
V: TRBV19
J: TRBJ2-1
D: -
DNA: TGTGCCAGTAGTATAGCGGGGGGCTTGACCTACAATGAGCAGTTCTTC
CDR3: CASSIAGGLTYNEQFF

size: -
V: TRBV5-6
J: TRBJ2-7
D: -
DNA: TGTGCCAGTACAAGGGGTCGGGCCTACGAGCAGTACTTC
CDR3: CASTRGRAYEQYF

size: -
V: TRBV19
J: TRBJ2-5
D: TRBD2
DNA: TGTGCCAGTAGTACCTCGGGACTAGCGGGGGGACAAGAGACCCAGTACTTC
CDR3: CASSTSGLAGGQETQYF

size: -
V: TRBV7-9
J: TRBJ1-3
D: -
DNA: TGTGCCAGCAGCTTAATGGTGGGGGCCTCTGGAAACACCATATATTTT
CDR3: CASSLMVGASGNTIYF

size: -
V: TRBV2
J: TRBJ2-3
D: -
DNA: TGTGCCAGCAGTGTGGCCAGGGGCACAGATACGCAGTATTTT
CDR3: CASSVARGTDTQYF

size: -
V: TRBV19
J: TRBJ2-2
D: -
DNA: TGTGCCAGTAGCATCCTAGGATCCAGCGGGGAGCTGTTTTTT
CDR3: CASSILGSSGELFF

size: once
V: TRBV5-1
J: TRBJ2-5
D: -
DNA: TGCGCCAGCAGCGGGGGGGGCGGGGTCACTGGAGAGACCCAGTACTTC
CDR3: CASSGGGGVTGETQYF

size: few
V: TRBV11-2
J: TRBJ2-3
D: -
DNA: TGTGCCAGCAGCTTATATCCCCAGGGCACAGATACGCAGTATTTT
CDR3: CASSLYPQGTDTQYF

size: -
V: TRBV5-1
J: TRBJ2-5
D: TRBD2
DNA: TGCGCCAGCAGCCCCGGCGCTAGCGGGGCTCAAGAGACCCAGTACTTC
CDR3: CASSPGASGAQETQYF

size: -
V: TRBV5-6
J: TRBJ1-2
D: -
DNA: TGTGCCAGCAGCTTACAGGCTCGTCATTATGGCTACACCTTC
CDR3: CASSLQARHYGYTF

size: -
V: TRBV7-2
J: TRBJ2-1
D: -
DNA: TGTGCCAGCAGTACAGGGTCGGGCTCCTACAATGAGCAGTTCTTC
CDR3: CASSTGSGSYNEQFF

size: -
V: TRBV5-1
J: TRBJ1-5
D: -
DNA: TGCGCCAGCAGCTTCCGGGGGGGGGAGATCAATCAGCCCCAGCATTTT
CDR3: CASSFRGGEINQPQHF

size: -
V: TRBV6-5
J: TRBJ1-6
D: -
DNA: TGTGCCAGCAGTTTGGACAGAGTTAATTCACCCCTCCACTTT
CDR3: CASSLDRVNSPLHF

size: -
V: TRBV6-1
J: TRBJ1-1
D: TRBD1
DNA: TGTGCCAGCAGTGACTCGGACAGGGAATCTTCTGAAGCTTTCTTT
CDR3: CASSDSDRESSEAFF

size: -
V: TRBV5-1
J: TRBJ2-7
D: TRBD2
DNA: TGCGCCAGCAGCTTGGCAGGTGGCGGGGGGTCCTACGAGCAGTACTTC
CDR3: CASSLAGGGGSYEQYF

size: -
V: TRBV19
J: TRBJ2-3
D: -
DNA: TGTGCCAGTAGTATTCGGGTAGGGGCAGATACGCAGTATTTT
CDR3: CASSIRVGADTQYF

size: once
V: TRBV10-1
J: TRBJ2-1
D: -
DNA: TGCGCCAGCAGTGAAAATCGGGGTAATTACAATGAGCAGTTCTTC
CDR3: CASSENRGNYNEQFF

size: -
V: TRBV5-6
J: TRBJ2-5
D: -
DNA: TGTGCCAGCAGCACCACAAGAGAGACCCAGTACTTC
CDR3: CASSTTRETQYF

size: -
V: TRBV7-2
J: TRBJ2-3
D: TRBD2
DNA: TGTGCCAGCAGCTCCTTAGCGGGGGTGGGCACAGATACGCAGTATTTT
CDR3: CASSSLAGVGTDTQYF

size: -
V: TRBV11-2
J: TRBJ1-4
D: -
DNA: TGTGCCAGCAGCTTAGTCCAGGAAAAACTGTTTTTT
CDR3: CASSLVQEKLFF

size: few
V: TRBV6-6
J: TRBJ2-7
D: TRBD1
DNA: TGTGCCAGCACCAGGGACAGTAACTACGAGCAGTACTTC
CDR3: CASTRDSNYEQYF

size: -
V: TRBV5-4
J: TRBJ2-5
D: TRBD1
DNA: TGTGCCAGCAGCAACGAGGACAGGGCAGTAGAGACCCAGTACTTC
CDR3: CASSNEDRAVETQYF

size: -
V: TRBV5-1
J: TRBJ2-7
D: TRBD2
DNA: TGCGCCAGCAGCCTTAGCGGGGCAAGCTCCTACGAGCAGTACTTC
CDR3: CASSLSGASSYEQYF

size: -
V: TRBV2
J: TRBJ1-4
D: -
DNA: TGTGCCAGCAACCCACAGGGAATTGAAAAACTGTTTTTT
CDR3: CASNPQGIEKLFF

size: -
V: TRBV2
J: TRBJ1-3
D: -
DNA: TGTGCCAGCGGTATCTCAGGGCCTGGAAACACCATATATTTT
CDR3: CASGISGPGNTIYF

size: -
V: TRBV5-5
J: TRBJ2-3
D: -
DNA: TGTGCCAGCAGCCAGGCCTACTCGGGGGGCACGCATACGCAGTATTTT
CDR3: CASSQAYSGGTHTQYF

size: few
V: TRBV6-5
J: TRBJ2-5
D: -
DNA: TGTGCCAGCAGTTGGGGCTGGGGAGAGACCCAGTACTTC
CDR3: CASSWGWGETQYF

size: -
V: TRBV7-9
J: TRBJ2-7
D: -
DNA: TGTGCCAGCAGCTTAGGGGGAGTGGCTAATTCCTACGAGCAGTACTTC
CDR3: CASSLGGVANSYEQYF

size: -
V: TRBV19
J: TRBJ2-7
D: TRBD2
DNA: TGTGCCAGTAGCGAAACTAGCGGGGTGTCCTACGAGCAGTACTTC
CDR3: CASSETSGVSYEQYF

size: -
V: TRBV9
J: TRBJ1-5
D: -
DNA: TGTGCCAGCAGCGATGCAGACAATCAGCCCCAGCATTTT
CDR3: CASSDADNQPQHF

size: -
V: TRBV6-5
J: TRBJ1-2
D: -
DNA: TGTGCCAGCAGTTTTGGACAGAACTATGGCTACACCTTC
CDR3: CASSFGQNYGYTF

size: -
V: TRBV7-6
J: TRBJ1-1
D: -
DNA: TGTGCCAGCAGCTTAGCGGCTCAGGCGAACACTGAAGCTTTCTTT
CDR3: CASSLAAQANTEAFF

size: -
V: TRBV19
J: TRBJ1-2
D: TRBD1
DNA: TGTGCCAGTAGTGCGCGACAGGGATACTATGGCTACACCTTC
CDR3: CASSARQGYYGYTF

size: -
V: TRBV7-9
J: TRBJ1-4
D: -
DNA: TGTGCCAGCAGCTTAGCGCCGGGCGGGGTTAATGAAAAACTGTTTTTT
CDR3: CASSLAPGGVNEKLFF

size: -
V: TRBV19
J: TRBJ2-7
D: -
DNA: TGTGCCAGTAGGCCCTCTTTCCGGCAGGTTGCCTACGAGCAGTACTTC
CDR3: CASRPSFRQVAYEQYF

size: -
V: TRBV6-1
J: TRBJ2-5
D: TRBD1
DNA: TGTGCCAGCAGCGCCGACAGGGGACAAGAGACCCAGTACTTC
CDR3: CASSADRGQETQYF

size: -
V: TRBV18
J: TRBJ2-3
D: -
DNA: TGTGCCAGCTCACCTAAGCCAGCAGGGGCTGGAGATACGCAGTATTTT
CDR3: CASSPKPAGAGDTQYF

size: -
V: TRBV30
J: TRBJ2-7
D: -
DNA: TGTGCCTGGAGCCCAAGAGGGGACTTACTTACCTACGAGCAGTACTTC
CDR3: CAWSPRGDLLTYEQYF

size: once
V: TRBV10-3
J: TRBJ2-7
D: -
DNA: TGTGCCATCAGTGACCCAGACAGCTACGAGCAGTACTTC
CDR3: CAISDPDSYEQYF

size: -
V: TRBV15
J: TRBJ2-1
D: -
DNA: TGTGCCACCAGCAGCTCGGGCACAGCAGCGGGTGAGCAGTTCTTC
CDR3: CATSSSGTAAGEQFF

size: -
V: TRBV6-1
J: TRBJ2-1
D: -
DNA: TGTGCCAGCAGCATGACTAGGAGGGGTAACAATGAGCAGTTCTTC
CDR3: CASSMTRRGNNEQFF

size: -
V: TRBV27
J: TRBJ2-1
D: TRBD2
DNA: TGTGCCAGCAGTCCGGGGACTAGCGGGGGCAATGAGCAGTTCTTC
CDR3: CASSPGTSGGNEQFF

size: -
V: TRBV7-8
J: TRBJ2-1
D: TRBD2
DNA: TGTGCCAGCAGCTTAGTAGGGAGACTACTGAATCTAGCGGGTAGCTCCTACAATGAGCAGTTCTTC
CDR3: CASSLVGRLLNLAGSSYNEQFF

size: -
V: TRBV18
J: TRBJ1-2
D: TRBD1
DNA: TGTGCCAGCTCTCAGAACGACAGGGTTGGCTACACCTTC
CDR3: CASSQNDRVGYTF

size: -
V: TRBV2
J: TRBJ2-1
D: -
DNA: TGTGCCAGCACCCCGAGCAATGAGCAGTTCTTC
CDR3: CASTPSNEQFF

size: -
V: TRBV4-1
J: TRBJ2-7
D: TRBD1
DNA: TGCGCCAGCAGCCGTACGGGACAGATCTACGAGCAGTACTTC
CDR3: CASSRTGQIYEQYF

size: -
V: TRBV4-1
J: TRBJ1-5
D: -
DNA: TGCGCCAGCAGCCAAGAAGTAGCCAGGGGAGATCAGCCCCAGCATTTT
CDR3: CASSQEVARGDQPQHF

size: -
V: TRBV10-2
J: TRBJ1-2
D: TRBD1
DNA: TGCGCCAGCAGTGAGCAGACAGGGACGGGCTACACCTTC
CDR3: CASSEQTGTGYTF

size: -
V: TRBV5-6
J: TRBJ1-5
D: -
DNA: TGTGCCAGCAGCTCCGCGGAGAACAATCAGCCCCAGCATTTT
CDR3: CASSSAENNQPQHF

size: -
V: TRBV6-1
J: TRBJ2-7
D: TRBD1
DNA: TGTGCCAGCAGTGCAGACAGGGGTAGCTCCTACGAGCAGTACTTC
CDR3: CASSADRGSSYEQYF

size: once
V: TRBV7-6
J: TRBJ2-6
D: -
DNA: TGTGCCAGCAGCTTTGCGGGCTCTGGGGCCAACGTCCTGACTTTC
CDR3: CASSFAGSGANVLTF

size: -
V: TRBV7-9
J: TRBJ2-7
D: TRBD1
DNA: TGTGCCAGCAGCTTAGGGACAGGGGGACACGAGCAGTACTTC
CDR3: CASSLGTGGHEQYF

size: once
V: TRBV5-4
J: TRBJ2-2
D: -
DNA: TGTGCCAGCAGCTTGGGACTAGTGGCCGGGGAGCTGTTTTTT
CDR3: CASSLGLVAGELFF

size: -
V: TRBV4-2
J: TRBJ1-1
D: -
DNA: TGTGCCAGCAACAGACAGTCAAACACTGAAGCTTTCTTT
CDR3: CASNRQSNTEAFF

size: -
V: TRBV11-2
J: TRBJ2-3
D: -
DNA: TGTGCCAGCAGCTTACACCCTGTGGGGAGATTGACAGATACGCAGTATTTT
CDR3: CASSLHPVGRLTDTQYF

size: -
V: TRBV18
J: TRBJ2-6
D: TRBD1
DNA: TGTGCCAGCTCACCCGGACAGGTTGGGGCCAACGTCCTGACTTTC
CDR3: CASSPGQVGANVLTF

size: once
V: TRBV6-5
J: TRBJ1-4
D: -
DNA: TGTGCCAGCAAAGGGGGACCAACTAATGAAAAACTGTTTTTT
CDR3: CASKGGPTNEKLFF